This T cell receptor beta chain was observed in a study of T cells after yellow fever vaccination. Study as a whole: Preparing low-cell-number fractions relied on SMART-Seq v4 Ultra Low Input.

With respect to this clonotype: What it recognizes is unknown.

Germline trimming cut 8 bases from V and 2 bases from J; bases unmatched to any gene: 3. The germline V gene has CDR1 GTSNPN and CDR2 SVGIG (reference sequence). The CDR3 spans 12 residues. Study conclusions and caveats: The appearance of a small share of clonotypes in both CD4 and CD8 compartments was observed. Most clones from primary vaccination were detected again post-booster (96% CD4, 88% CD8).

Synthesis of TCR cDNA relied on 5'RACE template switching, which attached a universal primer site and UMIs. TCRdb reprocessed the 5' RACE reads with MiXCR, giving one entry per CDR3 protein. The data show 130,000 or so distinct CDR3 sequences, over 12% seen once. The source is a man younger than 30 who received the YFV17D yellow fever vaccine. The J gene is TRBJ1-5, the V gene TRBV30; 7 nucleotides match TRBD1. Sequences were derived from CD8+ T cells sorted from PBMCs, sampled 5 days after the yellow fever booster vaccination. CDR3 DNA sequence: TGTGCCACTGGGACAGGCAATCAGCCCCAGCATTTT. Translated: CATGTGNQPQHF.